This passage covers 10 T cell receptor beta chains from one sample sequenced in a study of shared clonotypes between healthy human individuals. TCRdb's copy holds only in-frame clones and misses some; the assay was immunoSEQ multiplex PCR. The table includes 2.5 million or so clones, approximately 94% detected once. The material sequenced was naive CD4+ T cells sorted from blood. Specified subset: CD45RA+ positively selected. Receptors originate from a man aged 18 to 29 in good health.

This sequence joins TRBV28 and TRBJ1-1; D gene uncertain. This CDR3 spans 14 amino acids. Germline V gives CDR1 MDHEN, CDR2 SYDVKM. With 1 base removed from V and 1 base from J, the gap between germline ends came to 7 bases. CDR3 nucleotides: TGTGCCAGCAGTTTATTCGCCAGGAACACTGAAGCTTTCTTT. The encoded protein is CASSLFARNTEAFF.

This chain links TRBV7-9 with TRBJ1-5; D is unclear. Per the germline V gene, CDR1 is SEHNR and CDR2 is FQNEAQ (reference sequence). The CDR3 covers 12 residues. With 3 bases removed from V and 7 bases from J, the gap between germline ends came to 7 bases. This CDR3 is CASSFLGQPQHF. CDR3 sequence (DNA): TGTGCCAGCAGCTTTTTGGGACAGCCCCAGCATTTT. Complete variable domain (other parts from reference TRBV7-9 and TRBJ1-5): DTGVSQNPRHKITKRGQNVTFRCDPISEHNRLYWYRQTLGQGPEFLTYFQNEAQLEKSRLLSDRFSAERPKGSFSTLEIQRTEQGDSAMYLCASSFLGQPQHFGDGTRLSIL.

This clone was detected only once. The chain joins TRBV27 to TRBJ2-7, with 8 bases that match TRBD2. Germline V gene data show CDR1 as MNHEY and CDR2 as SMNVEV (reference sequence). The CDR3 spans 14 residues. Losses at the gene ends were 3 bases for V and 5 bases for J; bases not matched to a gene: 6. This chain's CDR3 is CASSLSGSIHEQYF. Here the CDR3 DNA reads TGTGCCAGCAGTTTGAGCGGGAGCATCCACGAGCAGTACTTC.

CDR3 loop: CASSLYTKGTSGSSYEQYF. CDR3 DNA: TGCGCCAGCAGCTTATACACTAAGGGGACTAGCGGGAGCTCCTACGAGCAGTACTTC. V is TRBV5-1 and J is TRBJ2-7; TRBD2 matches at 14 bases. Germline CDR1 SGHRS, CDR2 YFSETQ. V was clipped by 2 bases and J by 0 bases; unmatched bases: 10. The CDR3 loop spans 19 amino acids.

The CDR3 sequence is CASAMGGNQPQHF. The DNA of the CDR3 is TGTGCCTCAGCTATGGGGGGCAATCAGCCCCAGCATTTT. This chain joins TRBV2 and TRBJ1-5; D possibly corresponds to TRBD1 (5 bases). The CDR3 is 13 residues long. CDR1 is SNHLY and CDR2 is FYNNEI in the germline V gene. The V and J ends lost 11 bases and 2 bases respectively, with 13 bases between them.

The rearrangement joins TRBV6-5 to TRBJ1-6; TRBD1 might be the D (5 bases). The CDR3 is 16 residues long. The V end was cut by 4 bases, the J end by 6 bases, with 16 bases between. Germline V gene lookup returns CDR1 MNHEY and CDR2 SVGAGI. The CDR3 coding sequence is TGTGCCAGCAGTTCTCAAGTTGGGACTAGTAATTCACCCCTCCACTTT. Its translation is CASSSQVGTSNSPLHF.

The CDR3 nucleotides read TGCGCCAGCAGCGTCGGTAGCGGGATTTTCGAGCAGTACTTC. Its protein is CASSVGSGIFEQYF. The J gene is TRBJ2-7, the V gene TRBV5-1; 8 bases align to TRBD2. This CDR3 region has 14 residues. Looked up from germline, CDR1 is SGHRS and CDR2 is YFSETQ. V trimming: 4 bases; J trimming: 6 bases; junction bases outside the gene matches: 9.

This clone was seen only once. The junction differs from germline at one of its ends, possibly a read error. The chain employs TRBV7-7 and TRBJ2-3; D is uncertain. The germline gives CDR1 SSHAT, CDR2 FNYEAQ (reference sequence). The CDR3 is 15 amino acids. CDR3 protein: CASSLVPGETDTQYF. The CDR3 DNA reads as TGTGCTAGCAGCTTAGTTCCAGGAGAGACAGATACGCAGTATTTT.

The rearrangement uses TRBV5-1 and TRBJ1-5, with D unresolved. There are 13 residues in the CDR3. V lost 0 bases and J 5 bases, leaving 6 bases between the germline ends. Germline loops: CDR1 SGHRS, CDR2 YFSETQ. CDR3 protein: CASSLAADQPQHF. CDR3 nucleotides: TGCGCCAGCAGCTTGGCAGCTGATCAGCCCCAGCATTTT.

The V gene is TRBV5-1, the J gene TRBJ2-1; TRBD1 is a possible D gene (6 bases). The CDR3 length is 14 residues. Germline values: CDR1 SGHRS, CDR2 YFSETQ. Trimming left V 0 bases short and J 7 bases short, with 11 bases between. The CDR3 sequence: CASSLGGQRNEQFF. The CDR3 bases are TGCGCCAGCAGCTTGGGGGGGCAGCGAAATGAGCAGTTCTTC.